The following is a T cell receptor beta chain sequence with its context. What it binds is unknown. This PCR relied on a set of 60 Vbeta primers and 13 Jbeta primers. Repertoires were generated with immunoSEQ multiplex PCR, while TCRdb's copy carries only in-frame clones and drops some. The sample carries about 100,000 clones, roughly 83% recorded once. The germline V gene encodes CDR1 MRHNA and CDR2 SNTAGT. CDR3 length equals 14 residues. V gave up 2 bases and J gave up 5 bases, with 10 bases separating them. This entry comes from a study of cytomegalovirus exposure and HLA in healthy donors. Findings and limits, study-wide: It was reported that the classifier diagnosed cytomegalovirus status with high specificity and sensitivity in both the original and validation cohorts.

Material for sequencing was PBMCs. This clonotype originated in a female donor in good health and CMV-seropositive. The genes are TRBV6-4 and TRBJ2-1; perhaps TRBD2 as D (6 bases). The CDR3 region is CASSDGGENNEQFF. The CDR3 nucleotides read TGTGCCAGCAGTGACGGCGGGGAGAACAATGAGCAGTTCTTC.